Below, 24 T cell receptor beta chains from the same sample are listed, as sequenced in a study of cytomegalovirus exposure and HLA in healthy donors. Primers for the PCR totalled 60 Vbeta and 13 Jbeta. Some clones are missing from TCRdb's copy, which holds only in-frame ones; the method was immunoSEQ multiplex PCR. The table shows about 260,000 clones, with more than 55% occurring only once. Sequenced input: PBMCs. These receptors all come from a female donor in good health and CMV-seronegative.

A single count supports this clone. One junction end disagrees with the germline gene, perhaps due to a read error. The sample carries other DNA sequences with the same CDR3. The gene calls are TRBV7-6 and TRBJ2-5; TRBD2 agrees at 9 bases. Germline assignment: CDR1 SGHVS and CDR2 FNYEAQ. The CDR3 is made up of 13 amino acids. As DNA, the CDR3 is TGCGCCAGCAGCTCTAGCGGGGCGGAGCCCCAGTACTTC. The encoded protein is CASSSSGAEPQYF. Filled out from reference TRBV7-6 and TRBJ2-5, the complete variable domain reads GAGVSQSPRYKVTKRGQDVALRCDPISGHVSLYWYRQALGQGPEFLTYFNYEAQQDKSGLPNDRFSAERPEGSISTLTIQRTEQRDSAMYRCASSSSGAEPQYFGPGTRLLVL.

The chain recombines TRBV9 with TRBJ2-2; the D gene is possibly TRBD2 (5 bases). In germline, CDR1 is SGDLS, CDR2 YYNGEE. CDR3 length: 15 residues. The V end was cut by 0 bases, the J end by 3 bases, with 9 bases between. In DNA form, the CDR3 reads TGTGCCAGCAGCGTAGCTACTAGGGACACCGGGGAGCTGTTTTTT. Its translation is CASSVATRDTGELFF.

Details on this clone: Its ends do not fully match the called genes, so a read error is possible. This rearrangement joins TRBV7-9 to TRBJ2-1, with TRBD2 matching over 10 bases. There are 16 residues in the CDR3. Germline V gives CDR1 SEHNR, CDR2 FQNEAQ (reference sequence). CDR3: CSSSPPGASGRYEQFF. DNA for the CDR3: TGTTCCAGCAGCCCCCCCGGGGCTAGCGGGAGATATGAGCAGTTCTTC.

In this sample, this clone turned up once. The rearrangement joins TRBV11-2 to TRBJ2-1, with 8 bases lining up with TRBD1. V lost 2 bases and J lost 4; bases outside the gene matches: 10. The germline gives CDR1 SGHAT, CDR2 FQNNGV. The CDR3 loop spans 17 amino acids. Here the CDR3 DNA reads TGTGCCAGCAGCTTATATACAGGGGGGCCTCTATACAATGAGCAGTTCTTC. Translating it yields CASSLYTGGPLYNEQFF.

In its sample, this clone was seen a few times. V is TRBV19 and J is TRBJ2-7; TRBD2 matches at 10 bases. V shed 6 bases and J 3 bases; nucleotides not matched to a gene: 8. CDR1 and CDR2 from the germline V gene are LNHDA and SQIVND (reference sequence). The length of the CDR3 is 15 residues. The CDR3 region is CASRARGLADYEQYF. CDR3 nucleotide sequence: TGTGCCAGTAGGGCCCGAGGACTAGCGGACTACGAGCAGTACTTC.

This rearrangement joins TRBV6-1 to TRBJ2-7; 8 bases map to TRBD2. After removal of 7 bases from V and 5 bases from J, the junction contained 7 bases not matched to a gene. The germline V gene has CDR1 MNHNS and CDR2 SASEGT. This CDR3 region has 13 residues. The CDR3 here is CASNPGGVHEQYF. CDR3 nucleotides: TGTGCCAGCAATCCGGGAGGGGTCCACGAGCAGTACTTC.

The V and J genes are TRBV2 and TRBJ2-5, with a tentative D call TRBD1 (6 bases). The CDR3 totals 15 residues. The germline V gene encodes CDR1 SNHLY and CDR2 FYNNEI. V shed 5 bases and J shed 5 bases, with 18 bases lying between them. This chain's CDR3 is CASSSRGYARETQYF. In nucleotides, the CDR3 is TGTGCCAGCAGTTCCAGGGGATATGCCAGGGAGACCCAGTACTTC.

The rearrangement links TRBV4-2 to TRBJ2-3; D gene unclear. The CDR3 consists of 14 residues. Germline V gives CDR1 LGHNA, CDR2 YNFKEQ. The V end was cut by 0 bases, the J end by 3 bases, with 7 bases between. Written as DNA, the CDR3 is TGTGCCAGCAGCCAAGACGGCGGAACAGATACGCAGTATTTT. Translated: CASSQDGGTDTQYF.

In this sample, this clone turned up a few times. The gene calls are TRBV6-1 and TRBJ2-5; 7 nucleotides match TRBD1. The DNA matches TRBJ2-7 better at its end, which makes the J call doubtful. The CDR3 extends over 15 amino acids. CDR1 and CDR2 (germline): MNHNS, SASEGT. This CDR3 reads CASSELGGASYEQYF. CDR3 DNA: TGTGCCAGCAGTGAACTAGGGGGCGCCTCCTACGAGCAGTACTTC.

This sequence joins TRBV6-1 and TRBJ2-3; D not certain. This CDR3 is 10 amino acids long. V was pared by 10 bases and J by 7 bases, with 9 bases between. Germline V CDR1 and CDR2: MNHNS, SASEGT. DNA for the CDR3: TGTGCCACCCTATCGCATACGCAGTATTTT. This translates into CATLSHTQYF.

The V call is TRBV5-1, the J call TRBJ2-5, with a tentative D call TRBD1 (7 bases). The CDR3 contains 14 residues. Deletions cut 5 bases from V and 5 bases from J, with 16 bases between. Looked up from germline, CDR1 is SGHRS and CDR2 is YFSETQ. CDR3 sequence reads: CASRESPGGETQYF. The CDR3 DNA follows: TGCGCCAGCAGGGAATCGCCAGGGGGGGAGACCCAGTACTTC.

This clone has a handful of counts. The chain employs TRBV18 and TRBJ1-1, with no clear D. With 2 bases removed from V and 1 base from J, the gap between germline ends came to 5 bases. CDR1 is KGHSH, CDR2 LQKENI, per germline. The CDR3 runs to 13 residues. In nucleotides, the CDR3 is TGTGCCAGCTCACCAGGCAAGAACACTGAAGCTTTCTTT. Encoded protein: CASSPGKNTEAFF.

This chain links TRBV6-6 with TRBJ1-4, with 9 bases identical to TRBD1. Germline CDR1 reads MNHNY; CDR2 reads SVGAGI (reference sequence). V shed 6 bases, J shed 7 bases, and the junction held 9 bases outside the gene matches. This CDR3 contains 15 residues. CDR3 sequence: CASSPGTGNIEKLFF. DNA for the CDR3: TGTGCCAGCAGCCCCGGGACAGGGAATATTGAAAAACTGTTTTTT.

The chain links TRBV4-1 to TRBJ1-3; D gene unclear. Germline lookup yields CDR1 MGHRA and CDR2 YSYEKL. V gave up 3 bases and J gave up 5 bases, with 14 bases separating them. The CDR3 spans 15 residues. CDR3 residues: CASSQNIGRRNTIYF. CDR3 DNA: TGCGCCAGCAGCCAGAATATAGGGAGAAGAAACACCATATATTTT.

CDR3 sequence (DNA): TGTGCCACCAGCCCACGACAGGGTAACTATGGCTACACCTTC. Translated: CATSPRQGNYGYTF. The chain links TRBV15 to TRBJ1-2; 7 nucleotides match TRBD1. The CDR3 runs 14 residues. The germline CDR1 and CDR2 sequences are LNHNV and YYDKDF (reference sequence). Unmatched junction bases numbered 4, after V lost 5 bases and J lost 1 base.

This clone showed up just a few times. The V and J genes are TRBV19 and TRBJ1-1, with 8 bases lining up with TRBD1. The germline CDR1 and CDR2 sequences are LNHDA and SQIVND (reference sequence). Trimming took 9 bases from V and 0 from J; bases not matched to a gene: 15. The CDR3 is 17 residues long. DNA of the CDR3: TGTGCCAGCGCCACAGGGGGACGTCCCCCTATGAACACTGAAGCTTTCTTT. Its protein is CASATGGRPPMNTEAFF.

V usage is TRBV5-1 and J usage is TRBJ2-1; 13 bases fit TRBD2. The CDR3 is 18 residues long. Germline values: CDR1 SGHRS, CDR2 YFSETQ. Germline trimming cut 4 bases from V and 2 bases from J; bases unmatched to any gene: 9. CDR3 nucleotide sequence: TGCGCCAGCAGCCGGGGGACTAGCGGGAACTACCCCTACAATGAGCAGTTCTTC. Translated, it gives CASSRGTSGNYPYNEQFF. Based on the CDR3 plus reference TRBV5-1 and TRBJ2-1, the full variable domain is KAGVTQTPRYLIKTRGQQVTLSCSPISGHRSVSWYQQTPGQGLQFLFEYFSETQRNKGNFPGRFSGRQFSNSRSEMNVSTLELGDSALYLCASSRGTSGNYPYNEQFFGPGTRLTVL.

This clone was counted only a few times. The CDR3 loop reads CASSRRTAPSYEQYF. DNA of the CDR3: TGTGCCAGTAGTCGCAGGACAGCTCCCTCCTACGAGCAGTACTTC. This chain joins TRBV19 and TRBJ2-7; D possibly corresponds to TRBD1 (6 bases). Germline V gene lookup returns CDR1 LNHDA and CDR2 SQIVND (reference sequence). The CDR3 length is 15 residues. V was shortened by 5 bases and J by 0 bases, with 14 bases between the two germline ends.

This chain joins TRBV19 and TRBJ2-7, with 8 positions matching TRBD1. Germline-derived CDR1 and CDR2 are LNHDA and SQIVND (reference sequence). The CDR3 is made up of 13 amino acids. Unmatched junction bases numbered 3, after V lost 5 bases and J lost 3 bases. The CDR3 loop reads CASSLTGGYEQYF. CDR3 bases: TGTGCCAGTAGTTTAACAGGGGGCTACGAGCAGTACTTC.

The chain is built from TRBV2 and TRBJ2-3, with 10 nucleotides matching TRBD1. Germline loops: CDR1 SNHLY, CDR2 FYNNEI. The CDR3 runs 17 residues. V lost 7 bases, J lost 1 base, and 11 bases stayed unmatched. As DNA, the CDR3 is TGTGCCAGCAAACTCCAAACCGGGACAGGGGGCACAGATACGCAGTATTTT. Translation gives CASKLQTGTGGTDTQYF. Full variable domain (missing parts from reference TRBV2 and TRBJ2-3): EPEVTQTPSHQVTQMGQEVILRCVPISNHLYFYWYRQILGQKVEFLVSFYNNEISEKSEIFDDQFSVERPDGSNFTLKIRSTKLEDSAMYFCASKLQTGTGGTDTQYFGPGTRLTVL.

The V call is TRBV11-1, the J call TRBJ2-3; D unclear. Trimming stripped 5 bases from V and 5 bases from J, with 23 bases between. CDR1 SGHAT and CDR2 FQDESV come from the germline V gene (reference sequence). The CDR3 contains 17 residues. CDR3 nucleotide sequence: TGTGCCAGCAGCCCCCTCCGGGTCGAGGTCACAAGAGATACGCAGTATTTT. Protein sequence: CASSPLRVEVTRDTQYF.

V is TRBV28 and J is TRBJ2-7; 8 bases are shared with TRBD1. The germline gives CDR1 MDHEN, CDR2 SYDVKM. CDR3 length: 13 amino acids. V gave up 3 bases and J gave up 7 bases; unmatched junction bases: 5. The CDR3 spells CASSFQGAGEQYF. In DNA, the CDR3 is TGTGCCAGCAGTTTCCAGGGGGCGGGTGAGCAGTACTTC.

The V gene is TRBV6-5, the J gene TRBJ2-1; D call uncertain. Germline lookup yields CDR1 MNHEY and CDR2 SVGAGI. CDR3 length equals 16 residues. Trimming removed 2 bases from V and 0 bases from J, with 11 bases in between. The CDR3 nucleotides read TGTGCCAGCAGTTACGGTGTCAGTGACTCCTACAATGAGCAGTTCTTC. Amino acids: CASSYGVSDSYNEQFF.

Only a few counts were recorded for this clone. The chain links TRBV6-5 to TRBJ2-7; D ambiguous. Germline lookup yields CDR1 MNHEY and CDR2 SVGAGI. The ends were cut back, 2 bases at V and 5 bases at J, with 7 bases in the middle. The CDR3 contains 12 residues. The CDR3 protein is CASSYTGDEQYF. The CDR3 DNA sequence: TGTGCCAGCAGTTACACCGGAGACGAGCAGTACTTC.